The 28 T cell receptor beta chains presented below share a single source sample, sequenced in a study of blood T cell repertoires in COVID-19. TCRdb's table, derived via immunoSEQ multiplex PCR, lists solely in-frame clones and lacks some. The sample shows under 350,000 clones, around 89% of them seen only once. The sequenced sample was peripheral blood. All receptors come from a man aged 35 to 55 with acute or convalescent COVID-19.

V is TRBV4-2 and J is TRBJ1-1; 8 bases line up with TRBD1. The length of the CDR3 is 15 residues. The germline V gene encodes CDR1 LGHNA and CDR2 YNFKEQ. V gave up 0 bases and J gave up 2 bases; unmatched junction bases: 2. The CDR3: CASSQDSGGNTEAFF. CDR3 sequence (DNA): TGTGCCAGCAGCCAAGATTCAGGGGGCAACACTGAAGCTTTCTTT.

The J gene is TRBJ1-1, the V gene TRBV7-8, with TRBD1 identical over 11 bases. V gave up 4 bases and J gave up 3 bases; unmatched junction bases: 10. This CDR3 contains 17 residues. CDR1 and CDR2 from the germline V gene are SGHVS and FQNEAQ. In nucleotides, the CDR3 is TGTGCCAGCAGCTCCCTCGGACAGGGGGCAAGGGACACTGAAGCTTTCTTT. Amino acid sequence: CASSSLGQGARDTEAFF.

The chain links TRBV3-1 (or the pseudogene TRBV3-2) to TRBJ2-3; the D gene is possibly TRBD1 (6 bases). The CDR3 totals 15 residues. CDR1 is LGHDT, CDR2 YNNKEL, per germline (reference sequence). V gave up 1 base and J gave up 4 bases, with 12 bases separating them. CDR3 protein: CASSQVGGYSDTQYF. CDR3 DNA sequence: TGTGCCAGCAGCCAAGTAGGGGGTTACTCAGATACGCAGTATTTT.

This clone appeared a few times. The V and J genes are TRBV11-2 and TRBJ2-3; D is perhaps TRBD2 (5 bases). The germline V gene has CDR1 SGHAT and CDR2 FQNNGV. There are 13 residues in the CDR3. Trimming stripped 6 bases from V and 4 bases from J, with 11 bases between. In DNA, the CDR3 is TGTGCCAGCAGAACGTTGGGAGCAGATACGCAGTATTTT. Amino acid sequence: CASRTLGADTQYF. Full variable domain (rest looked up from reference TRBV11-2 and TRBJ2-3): EAGVAQSPRYKIIEKRQSVAFWCNPISGHATLYWYQQILGQGPKLLIQFQNNGVVDDSQLPKDRFSAERLKGVDSTLKIQPAKLEDSAVYLCASRTLGADTQYFGPGTRLTVL.

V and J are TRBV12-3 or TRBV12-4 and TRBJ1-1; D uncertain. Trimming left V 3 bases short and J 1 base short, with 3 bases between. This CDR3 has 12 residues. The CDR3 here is CASSLANTEAFF. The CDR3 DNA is TGTGCCAGCAGTTTGGCGAACACTGAAGCTTTCTTT.

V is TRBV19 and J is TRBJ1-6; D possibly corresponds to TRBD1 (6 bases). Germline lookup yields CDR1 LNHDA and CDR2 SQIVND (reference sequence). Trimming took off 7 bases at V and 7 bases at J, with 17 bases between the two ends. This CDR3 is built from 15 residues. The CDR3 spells CASTSGTLGNSPLHF. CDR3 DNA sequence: TGTGCCAGTACCTCCGGGACACTTGGAAATTCACCCCTCCACTTT.

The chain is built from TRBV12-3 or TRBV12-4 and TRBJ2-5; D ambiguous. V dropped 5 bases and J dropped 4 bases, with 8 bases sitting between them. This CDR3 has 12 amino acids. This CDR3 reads CASSGFPETQYF. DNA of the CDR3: TGTGCCAGCAGTGGCTTCCCAGAGACCCAGTACTTC.

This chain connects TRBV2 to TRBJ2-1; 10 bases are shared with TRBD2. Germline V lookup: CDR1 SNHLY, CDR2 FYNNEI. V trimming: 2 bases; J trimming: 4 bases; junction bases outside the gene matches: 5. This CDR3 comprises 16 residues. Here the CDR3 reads CASSERGLAVYNEQFF. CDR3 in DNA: TGTGCCAGCAGTGAAAGAGGACTAGCGGTATACAATGAGCAGTTCTTC.

CDR3: CASSLGTEGGWNTDTQYF. For the CDR3, the DNA is TGTGCCAGCAGCTTAGGGACCGAGGGCGGTTGGAACACAGATACGCAGTATTTT. The gene calls are TRBV7-9 and TRBJ2-3; maybe TRBD2 (5 bases). Germline lookup yields CDR1 SEHNR and CDR2 FQNEAQ (reference sequence). CDR3 length equals 18 residues. Trimming pared 1 base from V and 2 bases from J, leaving 19 bases between.

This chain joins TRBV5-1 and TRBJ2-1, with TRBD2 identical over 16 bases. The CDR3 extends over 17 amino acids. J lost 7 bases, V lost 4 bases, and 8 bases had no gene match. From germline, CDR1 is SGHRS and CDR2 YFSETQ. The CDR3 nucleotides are TGCGCCAGCAGCCCCGGGACTAGCGGGGGGGCGGGTAATGAGCAGTTCTTC. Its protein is CASSPGTSGGAGNEQFF.

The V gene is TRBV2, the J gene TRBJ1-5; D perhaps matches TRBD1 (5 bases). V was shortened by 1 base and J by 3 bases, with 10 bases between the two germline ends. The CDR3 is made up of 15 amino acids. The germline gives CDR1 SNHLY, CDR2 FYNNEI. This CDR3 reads CASSEGRQINQPQHF. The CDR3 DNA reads TGTGCCAGCAGTGAAGGAAGACAGATCAATCAGCCCCAGCATTTT.

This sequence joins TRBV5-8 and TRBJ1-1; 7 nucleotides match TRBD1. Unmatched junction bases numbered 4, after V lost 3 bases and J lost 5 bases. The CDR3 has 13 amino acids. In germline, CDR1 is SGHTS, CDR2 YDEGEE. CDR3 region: CASSWATGTEAFF. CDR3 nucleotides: TGTGCCAGCAGCTGGGCGACAGGGACTGAAGCTTTCTTT.

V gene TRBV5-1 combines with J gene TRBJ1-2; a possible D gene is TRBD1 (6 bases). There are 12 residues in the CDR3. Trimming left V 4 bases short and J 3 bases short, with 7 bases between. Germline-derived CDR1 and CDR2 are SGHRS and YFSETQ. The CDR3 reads CASSRTDYGYTF. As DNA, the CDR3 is TGCGCCAGCAGCCGGACAGACTATGGCTACACCTTC.

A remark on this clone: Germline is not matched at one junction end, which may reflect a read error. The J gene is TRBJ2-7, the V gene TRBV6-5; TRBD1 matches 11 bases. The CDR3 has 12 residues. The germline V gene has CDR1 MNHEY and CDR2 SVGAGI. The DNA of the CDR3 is TGTGCCAGCAGTACCCTTGGACAGGGGGCGAGCTTC. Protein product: CASSTLGQGASF.

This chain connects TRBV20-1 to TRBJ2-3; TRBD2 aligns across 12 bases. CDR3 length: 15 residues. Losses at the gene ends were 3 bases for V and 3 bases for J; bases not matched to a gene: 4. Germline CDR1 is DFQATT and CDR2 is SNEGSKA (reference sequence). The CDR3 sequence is CSASRTSGVTDTQYF. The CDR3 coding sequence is TGCAGTGCTAGTAGGACTAGCGGGGTTACAGATACGCAGTATTTT.

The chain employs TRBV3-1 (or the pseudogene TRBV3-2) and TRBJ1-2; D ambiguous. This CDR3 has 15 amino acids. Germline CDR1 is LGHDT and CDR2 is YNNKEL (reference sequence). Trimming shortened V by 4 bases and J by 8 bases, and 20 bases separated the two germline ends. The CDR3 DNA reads TGTGCCAGCAGCCTTTTGGCGGGAAGTTCGAGGGGCTACACCTTC. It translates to CASSLLAGSSRGYTF.

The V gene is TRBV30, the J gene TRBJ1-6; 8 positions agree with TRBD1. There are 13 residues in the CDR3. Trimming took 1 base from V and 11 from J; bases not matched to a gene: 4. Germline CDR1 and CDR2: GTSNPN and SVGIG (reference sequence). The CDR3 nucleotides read TGTGCCTGGAGTGCGGACAGGGTGGCACCCCTCCACTTT. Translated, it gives CAWSADRVAPLHF.

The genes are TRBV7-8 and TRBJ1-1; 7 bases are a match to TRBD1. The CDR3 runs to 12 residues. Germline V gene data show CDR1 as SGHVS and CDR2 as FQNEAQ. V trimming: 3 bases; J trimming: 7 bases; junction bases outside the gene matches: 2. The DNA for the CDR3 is TGTGCCAGCAGCTTTGGGACAGATGAAGCTTTCTTT. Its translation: CASSFGTDEAFF.

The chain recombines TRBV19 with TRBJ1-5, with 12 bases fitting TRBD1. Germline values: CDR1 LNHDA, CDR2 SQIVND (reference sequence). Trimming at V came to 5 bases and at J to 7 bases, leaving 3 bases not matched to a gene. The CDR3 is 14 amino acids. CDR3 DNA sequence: TGTGCCAGTAGTTTCGGGACAGGGGGCCAGCCCCAGCATTTT. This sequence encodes CASSFGTGGQPQHF.

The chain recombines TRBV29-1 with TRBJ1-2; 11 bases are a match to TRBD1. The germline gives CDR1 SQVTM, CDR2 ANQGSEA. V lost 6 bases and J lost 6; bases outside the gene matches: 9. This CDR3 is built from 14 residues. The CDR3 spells CSVFFGQGANGYTF. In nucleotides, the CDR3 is TGCAGCGTCTTCTTCGGACAGGGGGCGAATGGCTACACCTTC. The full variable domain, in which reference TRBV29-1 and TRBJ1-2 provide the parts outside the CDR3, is SAVISQKPSRDICQRGTSLTIQCQVDSQVTMMFWYRQQPGQSLTLIATANQGSEATYESGFVIDKFPISRPNLTFSTLTVSNMSPEDSSIYLCSVFFGQGANGYTFGSGTRLTVV.

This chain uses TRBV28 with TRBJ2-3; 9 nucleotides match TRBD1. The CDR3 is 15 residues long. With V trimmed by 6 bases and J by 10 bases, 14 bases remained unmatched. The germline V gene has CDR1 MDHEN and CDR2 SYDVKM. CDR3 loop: CASSTGTGSIGAQYF. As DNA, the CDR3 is TGTGCCAGCAGCACCGGGACAGGGAGTATAGGCGCGCAGTATTTT. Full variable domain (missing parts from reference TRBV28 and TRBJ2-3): DVKVTQSSRYLVKRTGEKVFLECVQDMDHENMFWYRQDPGLGLRLIYFSYDVKMKEKGDIPEGYSVSREKKERFSLILESASTNQTSMYLCASSTGTGSIGAQYFGPGTRLTVL.

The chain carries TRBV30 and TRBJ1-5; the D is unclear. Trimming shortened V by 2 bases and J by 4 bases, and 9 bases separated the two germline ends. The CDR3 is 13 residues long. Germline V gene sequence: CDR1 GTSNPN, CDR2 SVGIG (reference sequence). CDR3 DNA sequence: TGTGCCTGGAGTAGGTCCGGGAATCAGCCCCAGCATTTT. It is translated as CAWSRSGNQPQHF. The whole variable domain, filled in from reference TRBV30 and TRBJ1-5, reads SQTIHQWPATLVQPVGSPLSLECTVEGTSNPNLYWYRQAAGRGLQLLFYSVGIGQISSEVPQNLSASRPQDRQFILSSKKLLLSDSGFYLCAWSRSGNQPQHFGDGTRLSIL.

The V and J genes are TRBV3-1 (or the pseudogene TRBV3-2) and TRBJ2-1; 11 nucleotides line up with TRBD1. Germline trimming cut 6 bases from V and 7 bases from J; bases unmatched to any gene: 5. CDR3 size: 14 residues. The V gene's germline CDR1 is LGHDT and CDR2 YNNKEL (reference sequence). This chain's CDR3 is CASRGGQGANEQFF. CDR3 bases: TGTGCCAGCAGGGGAGGACAGGGGGCGAATGAGCAGTTCTTC.

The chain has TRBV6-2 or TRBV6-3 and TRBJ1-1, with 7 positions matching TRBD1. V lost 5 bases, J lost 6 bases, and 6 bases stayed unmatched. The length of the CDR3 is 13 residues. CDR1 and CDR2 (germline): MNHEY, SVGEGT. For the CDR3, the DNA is TGTGCCAGCAGTCCCACAGGGGTGGCTGAAGCTTTCTTT. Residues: CASSPTGVAEAFF.

CDR3 amino acids: CASSVVGSSYNEQFF. CDR3 DNA sequence: TGTGCCAGCAGCGTAGTTGGGAGCTCCTACAATGAGCAGTTCTTC. The V gene is TRBV9, the J gene TRBJ2-1; D is perhaps TRBD2 (5 bases). Between the trimmed V and J ends, which lost 0 bases and 0 bases, there was a span of 7 bases. Germline V gene sequence: CDR1 SGDLS, CDR2 YYNGEE. CDR3 size: 15 residues.

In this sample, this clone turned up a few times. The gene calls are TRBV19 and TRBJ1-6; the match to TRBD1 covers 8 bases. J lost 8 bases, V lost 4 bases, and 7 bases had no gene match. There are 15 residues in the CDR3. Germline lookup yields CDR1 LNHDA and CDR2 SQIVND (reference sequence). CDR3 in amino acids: CASSTSGTGYSPLHF. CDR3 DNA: TGTGCCAGTAGTACCTCCGGGACAGGATATTCACCCCTCCACTTT.

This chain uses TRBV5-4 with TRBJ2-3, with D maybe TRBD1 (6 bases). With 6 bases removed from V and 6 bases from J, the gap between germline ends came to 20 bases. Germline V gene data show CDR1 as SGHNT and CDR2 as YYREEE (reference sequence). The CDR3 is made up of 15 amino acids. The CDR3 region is CASNPARGGVDTQYF. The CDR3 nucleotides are TGTGCCAGCAACCCTGCCAGGGGCGGCGTGGATACGCAGTATTTT. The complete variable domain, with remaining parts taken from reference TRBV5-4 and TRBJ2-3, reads ETGVTQSPTHLIKTRGQQVTLRCSSQSGHNTVSWYQQALGQGPQFIFQYYREEENGRGNFPPRFSGLQFPNYSSELNVNALELDDSALYLCASNPARGGVDTQYFGPGTRLTVL.

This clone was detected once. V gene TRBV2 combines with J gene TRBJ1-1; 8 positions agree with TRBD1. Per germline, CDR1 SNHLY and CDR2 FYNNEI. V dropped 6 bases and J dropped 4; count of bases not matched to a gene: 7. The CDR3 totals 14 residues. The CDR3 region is CASRTLDRGTEAFF. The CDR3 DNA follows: TGTGCCAGCAGGACACTAGACAGGGGCACTGAAGCTTTCTTT.